This is a list of T cell receptor beta chains from one sample in a study of blood T cell repertoires in COVID-19. Profiled with immunoSEQ multiplex PCR; TCRdb holds only in-frame clones, not every one. Among almost 300,000 clones listed, around nine tenths were seen once. Sequencing used peripheral blood. The receptors come from a woman under 40 with COVID-19, enrolled during active disease. Each CDR3 is given with its conserved first and last residue. A D gene is named only where the DNA matches it firmly. Clone size, where shown, is once, few, many, or a class for clones that have expanded.

j_gene	v_gene	len	d_gene	abundance	CDR3nt	CDR3aa
TRBJ1-2	TRBV5-1	14	TRBD1	-	TGCGCCAGCAGCCAAGACAGGGGTTGGTATGGCTACACCTTC	CASSQDRGWYGYTF
TRBJ1-2	TRBV18	17	-	-	TGTGCCAGCTCACCACAACAGTACACAACTCTTAACTATGGCTACACCTTC	CASSPQQYTTLNYGYTF
TRBJ2-7	TRBV10-2	15	TRBD2	large	TGCGCCAGCAGTGTTACGGTAGCGGGGGGCTACGAGCAGTACTTC	CASSVTVAGGYEQYF
TRBJ2-7	TRBV10-3	11	-	-	TGTGCCATCAGTGAACAGTACGAGCAGTACTTC	CAISEQYEQYF
TRBJ2-3	TRBV19	15	TRBD2	once	TGTGCCAGTAGTATAACGGGAGGGCTCCGGGGGACGCAGTATTTT	CASSITGGLRGTQYF
TRBJ2-7	TRBV3-1/TRBV3-2	14	TRBD2	-	TGTGCCAGCGAAAAGGGCGGGGGGCCGTACGAGCAGTACTTC	CASEKGGGPYEQYF
TRBJ2-5	TRBV12-5	16	TRBD1	-	TGTGCTAGTGGAGGGACAGGGGACCTCAGTGTAGAGACCCAGTACTTC	CASGGTGDLSVETQYF
TRBJ2-1	TRBV29-1	14	TRBD2	-	TGCAGCGTTGCTATCGGGGGGGGTCGCAATGAGCAGTTCTTC	CSVAIGGGRNEQFF
TRBJ1-4	TRBV18	16	-	-	TGTGCCAGCTCAACATCGATGCCAGAAACTAATGAAAAACTGTTTTTT	CASSTSMPETNEKLFF
TRBJ1-3	TRBV28	14	-	-	TGTGCCAGCACTGGGGGCGGCTCTGGAAACACCATATATTTT	CASTGGGSGNTIYF
TRBJ2-7	TRBV5-5	15	-	-	TGTGCCAGCAGCTTGAGGCTAGAAAGATCCTACGAGCAGTACTTC	CASSLRLERSYEQYF
TRBJ2-7	TRBV11-2	15	TRBD1	-	TGTGCCAGCAGCCGGAAAACGACAGGGGGTAACGAGCAGTACTTC	CASSRKTTGGNEQYF
TRBJ2-1	TRBV3-1/TRBV3-2	15	TRBD2	-	TGTGCCAGCAGCCATAGGACTAGCGGGGGTAATGAGCAGTTCTTC	CASSHRTSGGNEQFF
TRBJ1-3	TRBV7-6	15	-	-	TGTGCCAGCACGCAACAAATCAGCTCTGGAAACACCATATATTTT	CASTQQISSGNTIYF
TRBJ2-4	TRBV19	15	TRBD2	-	TGTGCCAGTAGGCCCGCGGGGGGGCCCAAAAACATTCAGTACTTC	CASRPAGGPKNIQYF
TRBJ1-1	TRBV30	12	-	many	TGTGCCTGGGGCCCAATGAACACTGAAGCTTTCTTT	CAWGPMNTEAFF
TRBJ1-1	TRBV5-1	14	TRBD1	-	TGCGCCAGCAGCGACGGGACAGGGGACACTGAAGCTTTCTTT	CASSDGTGDTEAFF
TRBJ2-7	TRBV6-1	15	TRBD1	-	TGTGCCAGCAGTGGGGACAGGATCGGAGTTGAGGAGCAGTACTTC	CASSGDRIGVEEQYF
TRBJ2-7	TRBV19	15	TRBD1	-	TGTGCCAGTAGTCCCGGGACAGGGGGCTTCTACGAGCAGTACTTC	CASSPGTGGFYEQYF
TRBJ1-1	TRBV6-5	13	-	-	TGTGCCAGCAGTTCCCCAAAACAGGGCAAGACTTTCTTT	CASSSPKQGKTFF
TRBJ1-1	TRBV4-1	16	-	-	TGCGCCAGCAGCCAAGATCCTTCCCGAGGAGGAACTGAAGCTTTCTTT	CASSQDPSRGGTEAFF
TRBJ1-5	TRBV5-8	15	-	-	TGTGCCAGCAGCGTGCAGGGGTACCTTAATCAGCCCCAGCATTTT	CASSVQGYLNQPQHF
TRBJ1-4	TRBV12-3/TRBV12-4	12	-	-	TGTGCCAGCAGCCCGATCAGGGAAAAACTGTTTTTT	CASSPIREKLFF
TRBJ1-1	TRBV5-1	14	-	-	TGCGCCAGCAGCTTGGACAGGATGGATACTGAAGCTTTCTTT	CASSLDRMDTEAFF
TRBJ2-3	TRBV5-1	16	TRBD2	-	TGCGCCAGCAGCGCGTTAGCGGGGGCCCGCACAGATACGCAGTATTTT	CASSALAGARTDTQYF
TRBJ2-7	TRBV5-6	13	-	-	TGTGCCAGCAGCCCCGACAGTTCCTACGAGCAGTACTTC	CASSPDSSYEQYF
TRBJ2-4	TRBV6-5	15	-	once	TGTGCCAGCAGGGGGGGTGGGACAGCGAAAAACATTCAGTACTTC	CASRGGGTAKNIQYF
TRBJ1-3	TRBV6-1	15	-	-	TGTGCCAGCAGTGAAGAGGCAGGGACTGGAAACACCATATATTTT	CASSEEAGTGNTIYF
TRBJ2-3	TRBV11-3	16	-	-	TGTGCCAGCAGCCCTTTTGGCGGGGCGGCCGCAAATACGCAGTATTTT	CASSPFGGAAANTQYF
TRBJ2-3	TRBV6-4	15	-	-	TGTGCCAGCAGCCCCGGGACATATGGTACAGATACGCAGTATTTT	CASSPGTYGTDTQYF
TRBJ1-6	TRBV28	14	-	few	TGTGCCAGCAGTTTGAGGCTCTATAATTCACCCCTCCACTTT	CASSLRLYNSPLHF
TRBJ2-1	TRBV4-1	16	TRBD2	-	TGCGCCAGCAGCCAACGAATCGGGGGGACCTACAATGAGCAGTTCTTC	CASSQRIGGTYNEQFF
TRBJ2-7	TRBV27	16	TRBD1	-	TGTGCCAGCAGTCCCCTCAGGGGGCGCCGCTCCTACGAGCAGTACTTC	CASSPLRGRRSYEQYF
TRBJ2-6	TRBV19	17	-	-	TGTGCCAGTAGTATCCCCGCGGCAGCCTCTGGGGCCAACGTCCTGACTTTC	CASSIPAAASGANVLTF
TRBJ2-2	TRBV6-6	14	TRBD1	-	TGTGCCAGCAGTTACAGGACAGGGTCAGGGGAGCTGTTTTTT	CASSYRTGSGELFF
TRBJ2-7	TRBV7-8	15	TRBD2	-	TGTGCCAGCAGCTTTAGCGGGGGGACCCGAGACGAGCAGTACTTC	CASSFSGGTRDEQYF
TRBJ1-1	TRBV7-8	14	-	-	TGTGCCAGCAGCTTAGGCAACATGAACACTGAAGCTTTCTTT	CASSLGNMNTEAFF
TRBJ2-1	TRBV9	16	TRBD2	-	TGTGCCAGCAGCGGTCAAGCGGGGGAGGCCTACAATGAGCAGTTCTTC	CASSGQAGEAYNEQFF
TRBJ2-3	TRBV6-5	16	-	-	TGTGCCAGCAGTTCCTCGGCGTCGGGGATGACAGATACGCAGTATTTT	CASSSSASGMTDTQYF
TRBJ1-1	TRBV6-5	13	-	once	TGTGCCAGCATCCCGCGAGGCGCCACTGAAGCTTTCTTT	CASIPRGATEAFF
TRBJ1-4	TRBV29-1	11	-	few	TGCAGCGTTCCCTACGGGGAAAAACTGTTTTTT	CSVPYGEKLFF
TRBJ1-5	TRBV6-5	15	-	-	TGTGCCAGCTCAGGTACAGGGTTACTAGGTCAGCCCCAGCATTTT	CASSGTGLLGQPQHF
TRBJ2-5	TRBV27	15	-	-	TGTGCCAGCAGTTTAGAGGGGGGGGCCCGGGAGACCCAGTACTTC	CASSLEGGARETQYF
TRBJ1-6	TRBV7-9	17	TRBD1	-	TGTGCCAGCAGCCCCCCGACAGGGTTGGCGTATAATTCACCCCTCCACTTT	CASSPPTGLAYNSPLHF
TRBJ2-7	TRBV29-1	11	-	-	TGCAGCGTTGTCTGGGGCTGGGAGCAGTACTTC	CSVVWGWEQYF
TRBJ2-7	TRBV3-1/TRBV3-2	16	-	-	TGTGCCAGCAGCCAAGATTCCAAACAGATCCTCTACGAGCAGTACTTC	CASSQDSKQILYEQYF
TRBJ1-2	TRBV3-1/TRBV3-2	16	-	-	TGTGCCAGCAGCCAAGACGGGGGGACACCTAACTATGGCTACACCTTC	CASSQDGGTPNYGYTF
TRBJ1-2	TRBV6-5	14	-	once	TGTGCCAGCAGTTTACCAGGGCTCAACTATGGCTACACCTTC	CASSLPGLNYGYTF
TRBJ1-2	TRBV5-1	15	-	-	TGCGCCAGCAGCTTGGAGCCGGGCTTGAGAGGGGGCTACACCTTC	CASSLEPGLRGGYTF
TRBJ1-2	TRBV28	12	-	-	TGTGCCAGCAGTTGGGCCTCGTATGGCTACACCTTC	CASSWASYGYTF
TRBJ2-5	TRBV4-1	15	TRBD1	-	TGCGCCAGCAGCTTCAGAGACAGGGTACAAGAGACCCAGTACTTC	CASSFRDRVQETQYF
TRBJ2-2	TRBV9	17	-	-	TGTGCCAGCAGCGCACATCGGGGGAGGCCGAACACCGGGGAGCTGTTTTTT	CASSAHRGRPNTGELFF
TRBJ2-3	TRBV6-6	12	-	-	TGTGCCAGCAGACCTGCGGGCGATACGCAGTATTTT	CASRPAGDTQYF